What follows are 8 T cell receptor beta chains derived from one specimen sequenced in a study of T cells expressing NK-cell markers. With the 5' RACE reads reprocessed, TCRdb shows one record per CDR3 protein and no DNA. The repertoire table contains some 340,000 distinct CDR3 sequences. Specimen: blood T cells: a sorted CD56 or NKG2C T cell subset, CD4+ or CD8+ T cells, or bulk PBMC T cells (not recorded which). These receptors were taken from a man aged 18-75 years in good health.

The chain recombines TRBV6-2 or TRBV6-3 with TRBJ1-1; TCRdb selects TRBD1, and the lack of DNA leaves this call unchecked. CDR1 and CDR2 from the germline V gene are MNHEY and SVGEGT. CDR3 length: 16 amino acids. This chain's CDR3 is CASSYSLRLRGTEAFF.

V and J are TRBV6-5 and TRBJ2-7; lacking DNA, the TRBD1 call made by TCRdb goes unchecked. Germline V gives CDR1 MNHEY, CDR2 SVGAGI. The CDR3 has 16 residues. This chain's CDR3 is CASSSPRDRDTLRQYF.

The chain recombines TRBV7-2 with TRBJ2-5; lacking DNA, the TRBD2 call made by TCRdb goes unchecked. This CDR3 comprises 16 residues. Germline V gene data show CDR1 as SGHTA and CDR2 as FQGNSA. CDR3: CASSLNRGGNQETQYF. Together with reference TRBV7-2 and TRBJ2-5, the CDR3 gives the full variable domain: GAGVSQSPSNKVTEKGKDVELRCDPISGHTALYWYRQSLGQGLEFLIYFQGNSAPDKSGLPSDRFSAERTGGSVSTLTIQRTQQEDSAVYLCASSLNRGGNQETQYFGPGTRLLVL.

The rearrangement joins TRBV19 to TRBJ1-5; checking the TCRdb D call of TRBD1 is not possible without DNA. The CDR3 runs 16 residues. Per the germline V gene, CDR1 is LNHDA and CDR2 is SQIVND (reference sequence). Here the CDR3 reads CASSSRGSYSNQPQHF. Based on the CDR3 plus reference TRBV19 and TRBJ1-5, the full variable domain is DGGITQSPKYLFRKEGQNVTLSCEQNLNHDAMYWYRQDPGQGLRLIYYSQIVNDFQKGDIAEGYSVSREKKESFPLTVTSAQKNPTAFYLCASSSRGSYSNQPQHFGDGTRLSIL.

V and J are TRBV7-2 and TRBJ1-3. The CDR3 is made up of 16 amino acids. Germline V gene sequence: CDR1 SGHTA, CDR2 FQGNSA. The CDR3 protein is CASSLVWGGGGNTIYF. Looking up the rest from reference TRBV7-2 and TRBJ1-3 gives the full variable domain: GAGVSQSPSNKVTEKGKDVELRCDPISGHTALYWYRQSLGQGLEFLIYFQGNSAPDKSGLPSDRFSAERTGGSVSTLTIQRTQQEDSAVYLCASSLVWGGGGNTIYFGEGSWLTVV.

V is TRBV6-5 and J is TRBJ1-4; without DNA, the TCRdb call of TRBD1 cannot be checked. The CDR3 runs to 14 residues. Germline lookup yields CDR1 MNHEY and CDR2 SVGAGI. The CDR3 loop reads CASSLGRGFEKLFF.

The CDR3 sequence is CSAREEGRGTEAFF. The V call is TRBV20-1, the J call TRBJ1-1. In germline, CDR1 is DFQATT, CDR2 SNEGSKA (reference sequence). CDR3 length equals 14 residues.

The J gene is TRBJ1-1, the V gene TRBV6-4. The CDR3 length is 16 residues. Germline V gene lookup returns CDR1 MRHNA and CDR2 SNTAGT. The CDR3 sequence: CASRAPEGEEDTEAFF.